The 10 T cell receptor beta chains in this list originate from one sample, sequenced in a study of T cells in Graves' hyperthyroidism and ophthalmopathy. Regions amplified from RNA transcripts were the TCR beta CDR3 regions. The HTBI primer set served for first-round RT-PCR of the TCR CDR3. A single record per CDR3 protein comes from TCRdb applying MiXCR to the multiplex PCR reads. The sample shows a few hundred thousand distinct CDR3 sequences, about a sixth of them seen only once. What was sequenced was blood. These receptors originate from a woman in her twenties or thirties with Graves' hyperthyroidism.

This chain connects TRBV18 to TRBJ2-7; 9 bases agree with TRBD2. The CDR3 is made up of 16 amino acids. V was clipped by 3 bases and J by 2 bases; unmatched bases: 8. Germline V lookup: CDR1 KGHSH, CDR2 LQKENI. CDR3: CASSPLAGDLAYEQYF. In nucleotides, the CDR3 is TGTGCCAGCTCACCTTTAGCGGGAGATCTGGCCTACGAGCAGTACTTC.

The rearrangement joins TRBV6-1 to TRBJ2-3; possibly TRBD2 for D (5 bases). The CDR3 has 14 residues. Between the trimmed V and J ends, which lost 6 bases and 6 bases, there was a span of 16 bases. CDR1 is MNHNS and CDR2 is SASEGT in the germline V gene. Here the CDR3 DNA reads TGTGCCAGCAGCCCCTCCGGGATCCAGGATACGCAGTATTTT. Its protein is CASSPSGIQDTQYF.

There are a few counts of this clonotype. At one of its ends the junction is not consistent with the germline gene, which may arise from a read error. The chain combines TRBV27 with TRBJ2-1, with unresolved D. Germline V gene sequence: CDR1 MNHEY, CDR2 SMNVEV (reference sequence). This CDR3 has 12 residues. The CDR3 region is CASSSVDKEQFF. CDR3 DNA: TGTGCCAGCAGTTCGGTTGACAAAGAGCAGTTCTTC.

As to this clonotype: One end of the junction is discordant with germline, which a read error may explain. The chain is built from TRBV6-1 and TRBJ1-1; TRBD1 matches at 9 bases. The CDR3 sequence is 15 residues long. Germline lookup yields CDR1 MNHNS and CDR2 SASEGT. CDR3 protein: CASSPRDRENTEASF. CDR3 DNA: TGTGCCAGCAGTCCTCGGGACAGGGAGAACACTGAAGCTTCCTTT.

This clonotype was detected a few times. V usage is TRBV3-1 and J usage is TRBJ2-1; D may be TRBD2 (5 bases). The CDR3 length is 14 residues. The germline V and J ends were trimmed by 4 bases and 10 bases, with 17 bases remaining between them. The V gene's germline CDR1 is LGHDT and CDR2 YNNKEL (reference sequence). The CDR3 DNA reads TGTGCCAGCAGCCCACATCCTAGGCCGGGGGAGCAGTTCTTC. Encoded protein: CASSPHPRPGEQFF.

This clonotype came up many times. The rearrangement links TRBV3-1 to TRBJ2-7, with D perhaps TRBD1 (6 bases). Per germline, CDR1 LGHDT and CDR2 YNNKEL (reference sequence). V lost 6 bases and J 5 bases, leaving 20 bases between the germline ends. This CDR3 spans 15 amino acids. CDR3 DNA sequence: TGTGCCAGCAGTCGGAGGACAGATTCTTTCCACGAGCAGTACTTC. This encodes CASSRRTDSFHEQYF.

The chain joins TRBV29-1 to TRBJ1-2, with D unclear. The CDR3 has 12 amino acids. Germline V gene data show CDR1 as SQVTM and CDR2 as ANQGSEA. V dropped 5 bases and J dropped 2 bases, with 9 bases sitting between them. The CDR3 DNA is TGCAGCGTTACCGTCTTGAACTATGGCTACACCTTC. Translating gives CSVTVLNYGYTF.

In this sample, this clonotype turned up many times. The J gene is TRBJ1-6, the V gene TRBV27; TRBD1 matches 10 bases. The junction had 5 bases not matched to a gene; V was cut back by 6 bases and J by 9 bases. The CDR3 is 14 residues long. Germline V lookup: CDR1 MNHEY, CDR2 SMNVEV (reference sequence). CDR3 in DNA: TGTGCCAGCAGAATGACAGGGGGCGGTTCACCCCTCCACTTT. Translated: CASRMTGGGSPLHF.

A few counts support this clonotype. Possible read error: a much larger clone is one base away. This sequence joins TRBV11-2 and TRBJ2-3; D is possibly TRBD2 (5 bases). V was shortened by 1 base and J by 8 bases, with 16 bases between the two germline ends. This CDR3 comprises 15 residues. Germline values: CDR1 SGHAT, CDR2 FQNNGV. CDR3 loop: CASSLASGTVGTQYF. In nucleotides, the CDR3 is TGTGCCAGCAGCTTAGCTTCGGGAACTGTAGGTACGCAGTATTTT.

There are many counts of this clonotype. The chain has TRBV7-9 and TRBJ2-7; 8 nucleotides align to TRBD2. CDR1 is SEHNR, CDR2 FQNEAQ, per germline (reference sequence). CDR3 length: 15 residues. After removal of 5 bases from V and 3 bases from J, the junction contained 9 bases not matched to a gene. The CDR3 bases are TGTGCCAGCAGCCACGGACTAGCACCGGGCTACGAGCAGTACTTC. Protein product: CASSHGLAPGYEQYF.